The clone carrying this T cell receptor beta chain was detected only a few times. This entry belongs to a study of shared T cell receptors in the human thymus. The data were produced by immunoSEQ multiplex PCR, yet TCRdb's version contains in-frame clones alone and is incomplete. The sample yields 700,000 to 750,000 clones, around 85% seen once. The CDR3 has 15 residues. Trimming took 5 bases from V and 3 from J, leaving 17 bases between them. Germline CDR1 and CDR2: SGHRS and YFSETQ. The data also belong to a second study, concerning human thymus T cells. That paper states: Related research described thymic repertoires that were highly overlapping among unrelated individuals.

The source is a girl under two years old with a congenital heart defect. Sequenced sample: thymocytes. The chain recombines TRBV5-1 with TRBJ1-1, with D possibly being TRBD1 (5 bases). CDR3 sequence (DNA): TGCGCCAGCAGTCCCGATCTGGGGCGTGACACTGAAGCTTTCTTT. It specifies CASSPDLGRDTEAFF.